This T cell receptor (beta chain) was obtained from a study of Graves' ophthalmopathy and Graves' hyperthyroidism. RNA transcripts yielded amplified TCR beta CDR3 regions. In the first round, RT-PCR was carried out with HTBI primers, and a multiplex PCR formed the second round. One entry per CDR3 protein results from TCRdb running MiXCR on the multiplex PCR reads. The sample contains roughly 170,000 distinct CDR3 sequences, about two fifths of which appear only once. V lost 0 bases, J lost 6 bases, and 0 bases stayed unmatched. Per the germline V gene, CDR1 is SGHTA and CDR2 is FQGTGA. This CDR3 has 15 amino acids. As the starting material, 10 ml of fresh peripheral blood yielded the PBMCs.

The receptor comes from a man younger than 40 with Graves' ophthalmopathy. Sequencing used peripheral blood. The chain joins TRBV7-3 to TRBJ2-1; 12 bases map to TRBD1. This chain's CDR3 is CASSLTGQGANEQFF. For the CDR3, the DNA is TGTGCCAGCAGCTTAACGGGACAGGGGGCCAATGAGCAGTTCTTC.